The 23 T cell receptor beta chains presented below share a single source sample, sequenced in a study of graft-versus-host responses after intestinal transplantation. Here immunoSEQ multiplex PCR was the method, and the copy in TCRdb shows in-frame clones only, minus some. Among some 9,800 clones, around nine tenths were seen once, and the ten largest hold 2.3%. Sequencing used PBMCs, obtained approximately 47 days after intestinal transplant. Every receptor here comes from a human patient who received an intestinal transplant, so some T cells may come from the graft donor.

This chain connects TRBV6-4 to TRBJ2-3; TRBD2 matches 8 bases. This CDR3 is built from 14 residues. Germline V gene lookup returns CDR1 MRHNA and CDR2 SNTAGT. After removal of 2 bases from V and 4 bases from J, the junction contained 2 bases not matched to a gene. CDR3 protein: CASSDGREADTQYF. CDR3 coding DNA: TGTGCCAGCAGTGACGGGCGGGAGGCAGATACGCAGTATTTT.

The rearrangement uses TRBV6-5 and TRBJ1-2; no clear D gene. Trimming took 7 bases from V and 8 from J, leaving 23 bases between them. CDR1 is MNHEY, CDR2 SVGAGI, per germline. The CDR3 contains 15 residues. The CDR3 is CASTFSAGFGYGYTF. CDR3 nucleotide sequence: TGTGCCAGCACCTTCTCCGCGGGGTTTGGTTACGGCTACACCTTC.

DNA of the CDR3: TGTGCCAGCAGTTTCGATGACAGGGACGAGCAGTACTTC. Encoded protein: CASSFDDRDEQYF. The V gene is TRBV28, the J gene TRBJ2-7; 7 bases match TRBD1. The V gene end was trimmed by 3 bases and the J gene end by 5 bases; junction bases not matched to a gene: 4. The CDR3 is made up of 13 amino acids. Germline V gene lookup returns CDR1 MDHEN and CDR2 SYDVKM. The full variable domain, with the rest looked up from reference TRBV28 and TRBJ2-7, is DVKVTQSSRYLVKRTGEKVFLECVQDMDHENMFWYRQDPGLGLRLIYFSYDVKMKEKGDIPEGYSVSREKKERFSLILESASTNQTSMYLCASSFDDRDEQYFGPGTRLTVT.

This chain uses TRBV5-1 with TRBJ2-5; 14 bases line up with TRBD2. With 4 bases clipped from V and 5 bases from J, the junction kept 13 bases outside the gene matches. Germline values: CDR1 SGHRS, CDR2 YFSETQ. The CDR3 has 18 residues. This CDR3 is CASSTQGLAGVLGETQYF. DNA for the CDR3: TGCGCCAGCAGCACCCAGGGACTAGCGGGAGTATTGGGGGAGACCCAGTACTTC.

The J gene is TRBJ2-1, the V gene TRBV6-5, with a possible D match to TRBD2 (7 bases). The germline V gene has CDR1 MNHEY and CDR2 SVGAGI. The CDR3 runs 16 residues. Between the trimmed V and J ends, which lost 2 bases and 4 bases, there was a span of 15 bases. CDR3 residues: CASSYEGGVPYNEQFF. The CDR3 nucleotides are TGTGCCAGCAGTTACGAGGGGGGGGTCCCTTACAATGAGCAGTTCTTC.

The rearrangement uses TRBV11-2 and TRBJ1-1; D is unresolved. This CDR3 spans 12 amino acids. CDR1 and CDR2 (germline): SGHAT, FQNNGV. With 1 base removed from V and 3 bases from J, the gap between germline ends came to 3 bases. As DNA, the CDR3 is TGTGCCAGCAGCTTAGTCTACACTGAAGCTTTCTTT. Its translation: CASSLVYTEAFF.

The gene calls are TRBV5-1 and TRBJ2-7; 7 bases align to TRBD2. After removal of 0 bases from V and 4 bases from J, the junction contained 13 bases not matched to a gene. Germline V gene lookup returns CDR1 SGHRS and CDR2 YFSETQ. This CDR3 is built from 17 residues. The CDR3 nucleotides are TGCGCCAGCAGCTTGGACCCTGTCGCAGGCGGGAGTTACGAGCAGTACTTC. Its translation is CASSLDPVAGGSYEQYF.

The table lists this clone with a count of one. V gene TRBV7-6 combines with J gene TRBJ2-3; TRBD2 agrees at 7 bases. Unmatched junction bases numbered 5, after V lost 1 base and J lost 4 bases. CDR1 and CDR2 (germline): SGHVS, FNYEAQ. The CDR3 has 15 amino acids. The chain's CDR3 is CASSLGGSRADTQYF. As DNA, the CDR3 is TGTGCCAGCAGCTTAGGCGGGAGTAGGGCAGATACGCAGTATTTT.

Points on this clone: The junction shows a germline mismatch at one end, possibly a read error. The genes are TRBV7-6 and TRBJ2-3, with D tentatively TRBD2 (6 bases). Germline CDR1 is SGHVS and CDR2 is FNYEAQ. The CDR3 has 15 amino acids. The CDR3: CASSWGVYNTYTQYF. For the CDR3, the DNA is TGTGCCAGCAGCTGGGGGGTATACAACACATATACGCAGTATTTT.

V is TRBV7-6 and J is TRBJ1-4; no clear D. Trimming took off 2 bases at V and 0 bases at J, with 13 bases between the two ends. The CDR3 has 17 amino acids. The germline CDR1 and CDR2 sequences are SGHVS and FNYEAQ. CDR3 region: CASSLNVIYATNEKLFF. As DNA, the CDR3 is TGTGCCAGCAGCTTAAACGTCATCTACGCAACTAATGAAAAACTGTTTTTT.

The sample holds one count of this clone. This chain connects TRBV9 to TRBJ2-1; no reliable D call. V was cut by 3 bases and J by 9 bases, with 10 bases left in between. The CDR3 covers 12 residues. The V gene's germline CDR1 is SGDLS and CDR2 YYNGEE. The CDR3 region is CASSAPGGEQFF. As DNA, the CDR3 is TGTGCCAGCAGCGCGCCTGGTGGTGAGCAGTTCTTC.

The chain recombines TRBV5-1 with TRBJ1-3; D gene unclear. V was pared by 3 bases and J by 4 bases, with 11 bases between. The CDR3 spans 14 residues. Germline V gives CDR1 SGHRS, CDR2 YFSETQ. This chain's CDR3 is CASSSGSTGNTIYF. CDR3 DNA sequence: TGCGCCAGCAGCTCCGGGAGTACAGGAAACACCATATATTTT.

The chain couples TRBV5-4 to TRBJ2-7; possible D gene TRBD1, 5 bases. The germline CDR1 and CDR2 sequences are SGHNT and YYREEE (reference sequence). The V end lost 5 bases, the J end lost 0 bases, and 9 bases lay between the germline ends. The length of the CDR3 is 13 residues. Written as DNA, the CDR3 is TGTGCCAGCAGACCGGACAACTCCTACGAGCAGTACTTC. Translation gives CASRPDNSYEQYF.

The chain carries TRBV27 and TRBJ2-7, with 8 bases identical to TRBD1. This CDR3 is built from 15 residues. Germline CDR1 and CDR2: MNHEY and SMNVEV (reference sequence). Losses at the gene ends were 3 bases for V and 3 bases for J; bases not matched to a gene: 7. Written as DNA, the CDR3 is TGTGCCAGCAGTTTTTTAGCAGGGACAGGCTACGAGCAGTACTTC. Translation: CASSFLAGTGYEQYF.

This chain links TRBV2 with TRBJ1-5; no definite D call. The V end was cut by 3 bases, the J end by 3 bases, with 9 bases between. Germline V gene data show CDR1 as SNHLY and CDR2 as FYNNEI. The CDR3 totals 14 residues. The CDR3 protein is CASSEVSSNQPQHF. The CDR3 bases are TGTGCCAGCAGTGAGGTCAGCTCCAATCAGCCCCAGCATTTT.

The chain couples TRBV7-6 to TRBJ1-1; D not certain. V was trimmed by 1 base and J by 4 bases, leaving 19 bases between them. This CDR3 is 17 amino acids long. The germline V gene encodes CDR1 SGHVS and CDR2 FNYEAQ. The CDR3 DNA is TGTGCCAGCAGCTTAGAGGCTTCAGGAGGCGGGGTCACTGAAGCTTTCTTT. Its protein is CASSLEASGGGVTEAFF.

The V gene is TRBV7-3, the J gene TRBJ2-1, with a possible D match to TRBD2 (7 bases). The germline V gene has CDR1 SGHTA and CDR2 FQGTGA. The CDR3 is 18 residues long. Trimming pared 0 bases from V and 7 bases from J, leaving 22 bases between. In nucleotides, the CDR3 is TGTGCCAGCAGCTTAACGTCTCATCGGGCGGGGAGGGGGAATGAGCAGTTCTTC. Protein sequence: CASSLTSHRAGRGNEQFF.

The chain combines TRBV11-2 with TRBJ1-5; D might be TRBD1 (5 bases). The CDR3 runs to 15 residues. Germline V gene data show CDR1 as SGHAT and CDR2 as FQNNGV. Trimming shortened V by 2 bases and J by 2 bases, and 10 bases separated the two germline ends. The CDR3 DNA sequence: TGTGCCAGCAGCTTAACGGGGGTTGGCAATCAGCCCCAGCATTTT. Protein product: CASSLTGVGNQPQHF.

V usage is TRBV25-1 and J usage is TRBJ1-1; 7 positions match TRBD1. The CDR3 extends over 16 amino acids. Unmatched junction bases numbered 12, after V lost 4 bases and J lost 4 bases. Germline assignment: CDR1 MGHDK and CDR2 SYGVNS. In DNA form, the CDR3 reads TGTGCCAGCAGTGGAGCTATTACAGGGGTGGGCACTGAAGCTTTCTTT. Amino acid sequence: CASSGAITGVGTEAFF.

The rearrangement links TRBV4-2 to TRBJ2-1, with D possibly TRBD2 on 6 matching bases. The CDR3 is 16 residues long. Between the trimmed V and J ends, which lost 4 bases and 2 bases, there was a span of 15 bases. CDR1 LGHNA and CDR2 YNFKEQ come from the germline V gene. The CDR3 spells CASSLLREVPYNEQFF. CDR3 bases: TGTGCCAGCAGCCTGTTGCGGGAAGTCCCCTACAATGAGCAGTTCTTC.

This chain joins TRBV11-2 and TRBJ2-7, with 7 bases lining up with TRBD2. V dropped 5 bases and J dropped 3; count of bases not matched to a gene: 10. This CDR3 has 15 amino acids. In germline, CDR1 is SGHAT, CDR2 FQNNGV. The CDR3 DNA sequence: TGTGCCAGCAGCCGGGGAGGTGGGACTAACTACGAGCAGTACTTC. This translates into CASSRGGGTNYEQYF.

This clone was seen a single time. The J gene is TRBJ1-2, the V gene TRBV10-3, with TRBD1 matching over 9 bases. V trimming: 2 bases; J trimming: 4 bases; junction bases outside the gene matches: 8. Germline V gene data show CDR1 as ENHRY and CDR2 as SYGVKD. This CDR3 has 16 residues. CDR3 bases: TGTGCCATCAGTGAGCGGGGACAGGGCCGTTCCTATGGCTACACCTTC. This sequence encodes CAISERGQGRSYGYTF.

V gene TRBV5-1 combines with J gene TRBJ1-2; tentative D call: TRBD1 (6 bases). Trimming stripped 0 bases from V and 6 bases from J, with 12 bases between. The CDR3 is made up of 14 amino acids. Germline lookup yields CDR1 SGHRS and CDR2 YFSETQ. The CDR3, as DNA: TGCGCCAGCAGCTTGGAGGGACACGCCGATGGCTACACCTTC. It encodes CASSLEGHADGYTF. The full variable domain, with the rest looked up from reference TRBV5-1 and TRBJ1-2, is KAGVTQTPRYLIKTRGQQVTLSCSPISGHRSVSWYQQTPGQGLQFLFEYFSETQRNKGNFPGRFSGRQFSNSRSEMNVSTLELGDSALYLCASSLEGHADGYTFGSGTRLTVV.